This entry features one TCR beta chain sequence. Its antigen remains unknown. This sample is drawn from a study of shared clonotypes between healthy human individuals. General study findings and limits: Roughly 5.3% of naive CD4 clonotypes were common to a few donors.

Some clones are missing from TCRdb's copy, which holds only in-frame ones; the method was immunoSEQ multiplex PCR. The repertoire includes about 980,000 clones, roughly 72% of them detected once, and around 1.4% sits in the top ten. Trimming pared 5 bases from V and 5 bases from J, leaving 13 bases between. Germline V CDR1 and CDR2: MDHEN, SYDVKM. CDR3 length: 14 residues. Sample: memory CD4+ T cells sorted from blood. Subset specified: CD45RA-negative fraction. This chain uses TRBV28 with TRBJ1-5, with D uncertain. This receptor was taken from a man in his late teens or twenties in good health. The CDR3 region is CASSPSLGYQPQHF. The DNA for the CDR3 is TGTGCCAGCAGTCCGTCACTCGGTTATCAGCCCCAGCATTTT.